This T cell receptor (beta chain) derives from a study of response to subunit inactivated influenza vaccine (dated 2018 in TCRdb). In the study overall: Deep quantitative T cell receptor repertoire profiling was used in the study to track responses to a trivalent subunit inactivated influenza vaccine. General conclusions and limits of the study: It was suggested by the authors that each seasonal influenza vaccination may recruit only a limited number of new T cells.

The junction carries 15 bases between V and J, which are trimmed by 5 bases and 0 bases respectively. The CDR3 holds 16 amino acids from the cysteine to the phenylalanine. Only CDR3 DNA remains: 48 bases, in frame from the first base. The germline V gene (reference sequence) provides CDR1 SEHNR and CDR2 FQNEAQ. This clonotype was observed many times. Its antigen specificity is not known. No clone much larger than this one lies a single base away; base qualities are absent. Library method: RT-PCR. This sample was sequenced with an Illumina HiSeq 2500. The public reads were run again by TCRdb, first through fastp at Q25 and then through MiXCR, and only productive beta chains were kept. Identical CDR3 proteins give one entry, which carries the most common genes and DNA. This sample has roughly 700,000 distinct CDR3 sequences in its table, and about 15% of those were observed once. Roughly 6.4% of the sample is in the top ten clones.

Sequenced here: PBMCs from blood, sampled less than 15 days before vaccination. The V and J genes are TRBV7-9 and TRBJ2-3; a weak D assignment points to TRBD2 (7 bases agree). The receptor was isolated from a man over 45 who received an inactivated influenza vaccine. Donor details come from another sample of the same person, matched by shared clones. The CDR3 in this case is CASSKSGGLSTDTQYF. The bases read TGTGCCAGCAGCAAATCGGGGGGCCTTAGCACAGATACGCAGTATTTT.